These T cell receptor beta chains were read from a single sample in a study of TIL therapy for anti-PD-1-resistant metastatic lung cancer. Profiling relied on immunoSEQ multiplex PCR, and the TCRdb table lists in-frame clones only, not all of them. The sample includes about 50,000 clones, roughly 85% seen only once; the top ten take 4.8%. Sequenced material: blood, taken at baseline. The receptors come from a woman aged 25-80 years with non-small cell lung cancer. Each CDR3 is given with its conserved first and last residue.

TRBV6-1	14	TRBJ2-2	CASIPLGPARELFF
TRBV19	17	TRBJ1-6	CASSSLLDTSYNSPLHF
TRBV19	13	TRBJ2-5	CASSAVREETQYF
TRBV19	14	TRBJ1-5	CASSMTVSNQPQHF
TRBV5-1	13	TRBJ1-5	CASSFDSGAPQHF
TRBV6-1	15	TRBJ1-5	CASTVGQGDNQPQHF
TRBV19	13	TRBJ1-1	CASSIRQGTEAFF
TRBV27	13	TRBJ1-1	CASRGGPNTEAFF
TRBV7-9	16	TRBJ1-1	CASSLGGTGENTEAFF
TRBV6-5	15	TRBJ1-1	CASSYYPSLNTEAFF
TRBV27	16	TRBJ2-3	CASRALLAASTDTQYF
TRBV7-9	16	TRBJ1-4	CASSSLSVATNEKLFF
TRBV4-2	15	TRBJ1-2	CASSQEDADNYGYTF
TRBV6-5	14	TRBJ2-7	CASSYPGQGGEQYF
TRBV7-9	11	TRBJ1-1	CASSPASEAFF
TRBV27	14	TRBJ1-5	CASRTGVSNQPQHF
TRBV9	15	TRBJ2-5	CASSVGGGGQETQYF
TRBV19	13	TRBJ2-3	CAKTGDFTDTQYF
TRBV11-2	15	TRBJ2-7	CASSAVGDNLYEQYF
TRBV6-5	12	TRBJ1-2	CASSYSSGGYTF
TRBV7-9	14	TRBJ1-1	CASSLDSRNTEAFF
TRBV27	15	TRBJ1-1	CASSLYGGGIAEAFF
TRBV5-4	15	TRBJ1-1	CATRGAGGMNTEAFF
TRBV5-4	15	TRBJ1-6	CASSRTGTGYSPLHF
TRBV11-2	15	TRBJ2-5	CASSFGVAGEETQYF
TRBV7-9	14	TRBJ2-1	CASSLASRLNEQFF